This is a list of T cell receptor beta chains from one sample in a study of T cells in Graves' hyperthyroidism and ophthalmopathy. TCRdb independently ran MiXCR on the multiplex PCR reads; one entry per CDR3 protein. The table shows 500,000 to 800,000 distinct CDR3 sequences, with just under 45% occurring only once. Sequencing was performed on peripheral blood or thyroid tissue (not recorded which). These receptors were taken from an adult man with Graves' disease, either hyperthyroidism or ophthalmopathy (not recorded which). Both conserved end residues are part of each CDR3. The order of the fields is V gene, D gene, clone size, J gene, CDR3 protein, CDR3 DNA. D genes are given only for firm matches. Rows may omit the clone size; those that give it use once, few, many or a size class.

v_call: TRBV20-1; d_call: TRBD2; clone_size: .; j_call: TRBJ2-7; cdr3_aa: CSASGTSAFSSYEQYF; cdr3_nt: TGCAGTGCTAGTGGGACTAGCGCCTTCAGCTCCTACGAGCAGTACTTC
v_call: TRBV20-1; d_call: TRBD1; clone_size: many; j_call: TRBJ1-3; cdr3_aa: CSAQPTRQGTIYF; cdr3_nt: TGCAGTGCCCAACCTACACGACAGGGCACCATATATTTT
v_call: TRBV20-1; d_call: TRBD2; clone_size: few; j_call: TRBJ2-7; cdr3_aa: CSARRDYSYEQYF; cdr3_nt: TGCAGTGCTAGGCGGGACTACTCCTACGAGCAGTACTTC
v_call: TRBV25-1; d_call: TRBD1; clone_size: .; j_call: TRBJ1-4; cdr3_aa: CASLGQSNEKLFF; cdr3_nt: TGTGCCAGCTTGGGACAGAGTAATGAAAAACTGTTTTTT
v_call: TRBV7-3; d_call: .; clone_size: many; j_call: TRBJ2-5; cdr3_aa: CASSSGVGETQYF; cdr3_nt: TGTGCCAGCAGCTCCGGGGTTGGAGAGACCCAGTACTTC
v_call: TRBV11-2; d_call: TRBD1; clone_size: .; j_call: TRBJ1-3; cdr3_aa: CASSFGQGGLRDSEDTIYF; cdr3_nt: TGTGCCAGCAGCTTTGGACAGGGGGGACTACGAGACAGTGAGGACACCATATATTTT
v_call: TRBV12-3/TRBV12-4; d_call: .; clone_size: .; j_call: TRBJ1-4; cdr3_aa: CASSFHRVSEKLFF; cdr3_nt: TGTGCCAGCAGTTTTCACAGGGTATCTGAAAAACTGTTTTTT
v_call: TRBV10-3; d_call: .; clone_size: few; j_call: TRBJ1-4; cdr3_aa: CASSLHRDEKLFF; cdr3_nt: TGTGCCAGCAGCCTTCACAGGGATGAAAAACTGTTTTTT
v_call: TRBV24-1; d_call: .; clone_size: .; j_call: TRBJ1-1; cdr3_aa: CATSDPGGGGTEAFF; cdr3_nt: TGTGCCACCAGTGACCCCGGGGGGGGTGGCACTGAAGCTTTCTTT
v_call: TRBV7-9; d_call: .; clone_size: .; j_call: TRBJ1-1; cdr3_aa: CASSLEVRTLTKAFF; cdr3_nt: TGTGCCAGCAGCCTCGAAGTCAGAACATTGACTAAAGCTTTCTTT
v_call: TRBV24-1; d_call: .; clone_size: once; j_call: TRBJ1-2; cdr3_aa: CATSETEGVGYTF; cdr3_nt: TGTGCCACCAGCGAAACCGAGGGGGTTGGCTACACCTTC
v_call: TRBV7-3; d_call: .; clone_size: many; j_call: TRBJ1-2; cdr3_aa: CASSLGPQSSGTGYTF; cdr3_nt: TGTGCCAGCAGCTTAGGCCCACAGAGTAGCGGAACTGGCTACACCTTC
v_call: TRBV29-1; d_call: .; clone_size: many; j_call: TRBJ1-1; cdr3_aa: CSVQGWVNTEAFF; cdr3_nt: TGCAGCGTTCAGGGGTGGGTGAACACTGAAGCTTTCTTT
v_call: TRBV14; d_call: .; clone_size: once; j_call: TRBJ1-3; cdr3_aa: CASSLGLGGYTIYF; cdr3_nt: TGTGCCAGCAGTCTGGGTCTTGGCGGCTACACCATATATTTT
v_call: TRBV10-3; d_call: .; clone_size: .; j_call: TRBJ1-4; cdr3_aa: CASSESREATNEKLFF; cdr3_nt: TGTGCCAGCAGTGAGTCGAGGGAGGCAACTAATGAAAAACTGTTTTTT
v_call: TRBV24-1; d_call: TRBD1; clone_size: .; j_call: TRBJ1-5; cdr3_aa: CAAGTGWDQPQHF; cdr3_nt: TGTGCCGCAGGGACAGGGTGGGATCAGCCCCAGCATTTT
v_call: TRBV20-1; d_call: .; clone_size: few; j_call: TRBJ1-1; cdr3_aa: CSARTSRGPTEAFF; cdr3_nt: TGCAGTGCTAGAACGTCGCGGGGACCCACTGAAGCTTTCTTT
v_call: TRBV6-5; d_call: .; clone_size: many; j_call: TRBJ1-5; cdr3_aa: CASSEGELQPQHF; cdr3_nt: TGTGCCAGCAGTGAAGGTGAGCTTCAGCCCCAGCATTTT
v_call: TRBV7-2; d_call: .; clone_size: many; j_call: TRBJ1-2; cdr3_aa: CASTLGGGGYTF; cdr3_nt: TGTGCCAGCACCCTGGGAGGGGGAGGCTACACCTTC
v_call: TRBV29-1; d_call: TRBD2; clone_size: .; j_call: TRBJ2-7; cdr3_aa: CSVEAGMGGDEQYF; cdr3_nt: TGCAGCGTCGAGGCAGGGATGGGGGGGGATGAGCAGTACTTC